This T cell receptor (beta chain) was documented in a study of blood T cells in healthy people across ages. About the study: About one barcoded TCR beta cDNA was captured per two T cells.

The CDR3 runs to 14 residues. Losses at the gene ends were 6 bases for V and 4 bases for J; bases not matched to a gene: 7. Isolation recovered at least 6 million PBMCs from every sample. For the second PCR, which ran for about 6 to 11 cycles, a sample-barcoded 5' primer and a J-beta primer mix were used. Each cDNA molecule was tagged by a template-switch adaptor with 12 random nucleotides. Each of the samples gave a minimum of 2.5 million paired-end reads that contained CDR3. TCRdb itself ran the 5' RACE reads through MiXCR, one entry per CDR3 protein. This table has 1.5 million to 2 million distinct CDR3 sequences, under 30% appearing once. There are a few counts of this clonotype.

The source of this sequence is a woman in her 30s in good health. The chain couples TRBV12-3 or TRBV12-4 to TRBJ2-3; 7 positions match TRBD2. Sequencing used blood. Here the CDR3 reads CASSFGLVADTQYF. DNA of the CDR3: TGTGCCAGCAGCTTTGGACTAGTGGCAGATACGCAGTATTTT.